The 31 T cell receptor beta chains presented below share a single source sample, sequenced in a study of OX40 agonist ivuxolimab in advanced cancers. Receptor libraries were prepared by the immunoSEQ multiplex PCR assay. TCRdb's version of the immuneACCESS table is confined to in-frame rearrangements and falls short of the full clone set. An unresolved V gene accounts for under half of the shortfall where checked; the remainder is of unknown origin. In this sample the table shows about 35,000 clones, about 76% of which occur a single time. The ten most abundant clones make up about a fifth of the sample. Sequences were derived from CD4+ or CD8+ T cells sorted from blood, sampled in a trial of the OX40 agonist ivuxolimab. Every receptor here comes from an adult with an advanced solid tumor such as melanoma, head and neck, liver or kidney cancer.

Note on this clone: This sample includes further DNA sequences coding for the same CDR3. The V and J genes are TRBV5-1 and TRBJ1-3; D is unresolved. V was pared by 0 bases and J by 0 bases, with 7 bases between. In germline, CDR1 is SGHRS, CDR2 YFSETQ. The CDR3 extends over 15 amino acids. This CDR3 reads CASSLGEISGNTIYF. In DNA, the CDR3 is TGCGCCAGCAGCTTGGGGGAGATCTCTGGAAACACCATATATTTT. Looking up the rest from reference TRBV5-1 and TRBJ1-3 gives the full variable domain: KAGVTQTPRYLIKTRGQQVTLSCSPISGHRSVSWYQQTPGQGLQFLFEYFSETQRNKGNFPGRFSGRQFSNSRSEMNVSTLELGDSALYLCASSLGEISGNTIYFGEGSWLTVV.

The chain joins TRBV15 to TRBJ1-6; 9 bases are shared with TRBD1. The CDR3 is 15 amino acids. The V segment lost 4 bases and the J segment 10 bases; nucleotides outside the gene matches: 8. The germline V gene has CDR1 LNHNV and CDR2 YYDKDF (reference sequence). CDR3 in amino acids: CATSNNRGPVSPLHF. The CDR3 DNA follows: TGTGCCACCAGCAACAACAGGGGGCCGGTATCACCCCTCCACTTT. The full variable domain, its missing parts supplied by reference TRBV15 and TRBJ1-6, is DAMVIQNPRYQVTQFGKPVTLSCSQTLNHNVMYWYQQKSSQAPKLLFHYYDKDFNNEADTPDNFQSRRPNTSFCFLDIRSPGLGDTAMYLCATSNNRGPVSPLHFGNGTRLTVT.

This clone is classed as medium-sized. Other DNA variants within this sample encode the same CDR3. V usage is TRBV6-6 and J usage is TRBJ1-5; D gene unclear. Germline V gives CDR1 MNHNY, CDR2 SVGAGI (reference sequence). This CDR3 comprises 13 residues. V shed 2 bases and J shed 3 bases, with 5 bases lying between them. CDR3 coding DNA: TGTGCCAGCAGTTACAGCCTCAATCAGCCCCAGCATTTT. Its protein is CASSYSLNQPQHF.

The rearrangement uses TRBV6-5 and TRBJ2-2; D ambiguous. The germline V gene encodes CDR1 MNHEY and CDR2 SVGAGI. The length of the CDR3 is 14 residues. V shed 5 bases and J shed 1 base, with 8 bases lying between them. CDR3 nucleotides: TGTGCCAGCAGTCGGTGGAAGAACACCGGGGAGCTGTTTTTT. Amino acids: CASSRWKNTGELFF.

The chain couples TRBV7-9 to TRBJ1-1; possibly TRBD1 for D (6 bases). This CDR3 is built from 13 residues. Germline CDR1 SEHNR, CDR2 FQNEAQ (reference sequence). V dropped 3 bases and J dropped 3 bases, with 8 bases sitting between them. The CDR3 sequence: CASSFKGDTEAFF. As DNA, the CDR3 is TGTGCCAGCAGCTTTAAGGGGGACACTGAAGCTTTCTTT. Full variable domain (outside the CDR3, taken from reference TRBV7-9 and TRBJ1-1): DTGVSQNPRHKITKRGQNVTFRCDPISEHNRLYWYRQTLGQGPEFLTYFQNEAQLEKSRLLSDRFSAERPKGSFSTLEIQRTEQGDSAMYLCASSFKGDTEAFFGQGTRLTVV.

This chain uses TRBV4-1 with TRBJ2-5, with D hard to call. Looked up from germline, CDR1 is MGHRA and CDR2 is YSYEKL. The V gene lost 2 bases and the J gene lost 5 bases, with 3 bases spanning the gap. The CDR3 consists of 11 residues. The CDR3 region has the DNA TGCGCCAGCAGCCAAAGCGAGACCCAGTACTTC. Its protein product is CASSQSETQYF.

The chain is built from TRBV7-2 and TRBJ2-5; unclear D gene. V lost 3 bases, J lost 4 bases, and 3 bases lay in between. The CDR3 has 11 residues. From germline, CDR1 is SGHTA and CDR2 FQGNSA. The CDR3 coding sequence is TGTGCCAGCAGCTTTGGAGAGACCCAGTACTTC. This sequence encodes CASSFGETQYF.

CDR3 amino acids: CASSPTRQGYNEQFF. The CDR3 bases are TGTGCCAGCAGCCCTACCCGGCAGGGCTACAATGAGCAGTTCTTC. The chain uses TRBV7-9 and TRBJ2-1, with D perhaps TRBD1 (5 bases). Germline CDR1 SEHNR, CDR2 FQNEAQ (reference sequence). V was shortened by 5 bases and J by 3 bases, with 14 bases between the two germline ends. This CDR3 region has 15 residues.

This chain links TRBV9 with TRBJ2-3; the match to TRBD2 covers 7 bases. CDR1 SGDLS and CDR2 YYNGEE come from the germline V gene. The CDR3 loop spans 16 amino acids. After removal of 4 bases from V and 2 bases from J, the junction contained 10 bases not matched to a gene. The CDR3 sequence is CASSPRGVGDTDTQYF. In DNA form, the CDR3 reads TGTGCCAGCAGCCCACGGGGGGTGGGGGACACAGATACGCAGTATTTT.

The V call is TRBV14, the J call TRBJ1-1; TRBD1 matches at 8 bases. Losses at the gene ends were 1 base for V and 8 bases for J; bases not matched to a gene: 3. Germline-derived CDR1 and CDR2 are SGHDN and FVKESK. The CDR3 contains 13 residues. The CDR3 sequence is CASSQVSGGEAFF. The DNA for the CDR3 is TGTGCCAGCAGCCAAGTATCAGGGGGCGAAGCTTTCTTT. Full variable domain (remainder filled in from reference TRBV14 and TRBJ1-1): EAGVTQFPSHSVIEKGQTVTLRCDPISGHDNLYWYRRVMGKEIKFLLHFVKESKQDESGMPNNRFLAERTGGTYSTLKVQPAELEDSGVYFCASSQVSGGEAFFGQGTRLTVV.

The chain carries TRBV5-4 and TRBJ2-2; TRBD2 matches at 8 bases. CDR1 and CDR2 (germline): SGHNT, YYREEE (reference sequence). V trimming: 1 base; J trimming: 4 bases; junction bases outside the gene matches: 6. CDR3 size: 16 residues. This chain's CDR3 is CASSLRGTRSTGELFF. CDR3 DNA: TGTGCCAGCAGCTTGAGGGGGACTAGAAGCACCGGGGAGCTGTTTTTT.

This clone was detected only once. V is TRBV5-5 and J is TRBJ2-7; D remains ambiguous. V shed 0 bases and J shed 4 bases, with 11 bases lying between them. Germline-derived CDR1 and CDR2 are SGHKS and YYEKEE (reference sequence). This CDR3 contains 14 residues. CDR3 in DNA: TGTGCCAGCAGCTTGGGGCCGCACGAGTACGAGCAGTACGTC. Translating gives CASSLGPHEYEQYV.

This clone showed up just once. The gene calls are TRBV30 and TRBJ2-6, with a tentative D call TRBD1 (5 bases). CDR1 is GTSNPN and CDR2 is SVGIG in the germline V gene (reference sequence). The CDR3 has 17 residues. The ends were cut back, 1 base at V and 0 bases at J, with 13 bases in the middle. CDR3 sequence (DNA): TGTGCCTGGAGTGGACAGCGACCTAGCTCTGGGGCCAACGTCCTGACTTTC. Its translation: CAWSGQRPSSGANVLTF.

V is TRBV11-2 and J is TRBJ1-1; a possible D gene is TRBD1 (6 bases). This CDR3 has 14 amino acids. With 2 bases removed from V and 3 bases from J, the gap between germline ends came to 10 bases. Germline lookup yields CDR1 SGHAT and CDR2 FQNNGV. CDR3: CASSLRGPDTEAFF. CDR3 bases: TGTGCCAGCAGCTTACGGGGGCCAGACACTGAAGCTTTCTTT.

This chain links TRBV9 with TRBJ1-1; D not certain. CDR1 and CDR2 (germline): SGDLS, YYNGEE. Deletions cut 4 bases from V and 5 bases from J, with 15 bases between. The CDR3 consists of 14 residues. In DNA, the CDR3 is TGTGCCAGCAGCCCCAATCCCGTTGGGACTGAAGCTTTCTTT. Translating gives CASSPNPVGTEAFF.

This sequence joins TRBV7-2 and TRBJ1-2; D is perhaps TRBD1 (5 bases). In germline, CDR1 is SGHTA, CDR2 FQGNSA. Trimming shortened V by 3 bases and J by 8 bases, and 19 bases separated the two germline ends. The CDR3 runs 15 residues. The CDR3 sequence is CASSLADNYKGGYTF. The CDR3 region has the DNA TGTGCCAGCAGCTTGGCGGACAACTACAAGGGGGGCTACACCTTC.

CDR3 DNA sequence: TGTGCCAGCAGTTCCGGACAGTCACGGTCCTATGGCTACACCTTC. It translates to CASSSGQSRSYGYTF. The rearrangement joins TRBV27 to TRBJ1-2; D possibly corresponds to TRBD1 (6 bases). The length of the CDR3 is 15 residues. Germline CDR1 and CDR2: MNHEY and SMNVEV (reference sequence). Trimming took off 4 bases at V and 4 bases at J, with 16 bases between the two ends.

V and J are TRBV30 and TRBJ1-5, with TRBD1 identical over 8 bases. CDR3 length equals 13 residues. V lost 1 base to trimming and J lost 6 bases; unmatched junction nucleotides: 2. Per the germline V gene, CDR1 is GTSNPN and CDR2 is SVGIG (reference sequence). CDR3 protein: CAWSAGGGQPQHF. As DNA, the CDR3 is TGTGCCTGGAGTGCAGGGGGCGGTCAGCCCCAGCATTTT.

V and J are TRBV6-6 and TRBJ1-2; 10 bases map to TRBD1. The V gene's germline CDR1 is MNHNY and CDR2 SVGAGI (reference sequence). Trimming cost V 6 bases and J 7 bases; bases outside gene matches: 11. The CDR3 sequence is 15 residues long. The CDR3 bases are TGTGCCAGCAGCACCCTGACAGGGGGCAATGGTGGCTACACCTTC. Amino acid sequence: CASSTLTGGNGGYTF.

CDR3 sequence (DNA): TGTGCCAGCAGTCCTCCCATCTGGGTCCGGAAGGGGGAAAGTGAAGCTTTCTTT. This gives the protein CASSPPIWVRKGESEAFF. V is TRBV27 and J is TRBJ1-1; possible D gene TRBD1, 6 bases. This CDR3 is built from 18 residues. Germline loops: CDR1 MNHEY, CDR2 SMNVEV (reference sequence). V was pared by 5 bases and J by 7 bases, with 29 bases between.

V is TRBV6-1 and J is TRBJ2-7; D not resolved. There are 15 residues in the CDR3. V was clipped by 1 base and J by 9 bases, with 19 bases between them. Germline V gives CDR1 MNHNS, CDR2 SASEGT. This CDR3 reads CASSEDPNPISGQYV. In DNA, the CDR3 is TGTGCCAGCAGTGAAGATCCTAATCCGATCTCAGGGCAGTACGTC.

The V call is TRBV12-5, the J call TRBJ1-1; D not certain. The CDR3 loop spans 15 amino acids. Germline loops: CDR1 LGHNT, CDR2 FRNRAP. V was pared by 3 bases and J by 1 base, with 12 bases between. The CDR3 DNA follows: TGTGCTAGTGGTTTAGTTGCCACGGCGAACACTGAAGCTTTCTTT. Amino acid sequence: CASGLVATANTEAFF.

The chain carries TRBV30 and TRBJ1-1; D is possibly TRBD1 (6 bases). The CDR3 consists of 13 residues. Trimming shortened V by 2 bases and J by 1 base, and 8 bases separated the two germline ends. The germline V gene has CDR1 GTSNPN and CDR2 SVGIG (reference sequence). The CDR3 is CAWSRGGNTEAFF. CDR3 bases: TGTGCCTGGAGTAGGGGGGGGAACACTGAAGCTTTCTTT.

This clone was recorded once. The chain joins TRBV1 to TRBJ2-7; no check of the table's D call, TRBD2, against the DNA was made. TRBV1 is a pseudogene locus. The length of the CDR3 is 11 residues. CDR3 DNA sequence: TGCACCAGCAGCGCCCACTACGAGCAGTACGTC. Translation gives CTSSAHYEQYV.

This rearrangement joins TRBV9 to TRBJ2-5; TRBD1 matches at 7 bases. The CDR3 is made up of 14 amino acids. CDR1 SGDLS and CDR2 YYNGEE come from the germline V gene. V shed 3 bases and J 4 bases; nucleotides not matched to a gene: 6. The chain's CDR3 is CASSAYRDRETQYF. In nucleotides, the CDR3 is TGTGCCAGCAGCGCTTACAGGGACAGAGAGACCCAGTACTTC.

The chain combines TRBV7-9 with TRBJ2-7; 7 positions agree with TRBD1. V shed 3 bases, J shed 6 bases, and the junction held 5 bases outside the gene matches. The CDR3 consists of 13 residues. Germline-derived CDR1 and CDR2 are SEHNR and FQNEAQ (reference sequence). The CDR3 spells CASSLRPGGEQYV. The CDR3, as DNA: TGTGCCAGCAGCTTGAGGCCAGGGGGCGAGCAGTACGTC.

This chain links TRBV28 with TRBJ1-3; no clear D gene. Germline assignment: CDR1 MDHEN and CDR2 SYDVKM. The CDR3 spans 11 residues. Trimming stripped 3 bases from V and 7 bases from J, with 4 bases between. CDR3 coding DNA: TGTGCCAGCAGTTTCCGGAACACCATATATTTT. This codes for CASSFRNTIYF.

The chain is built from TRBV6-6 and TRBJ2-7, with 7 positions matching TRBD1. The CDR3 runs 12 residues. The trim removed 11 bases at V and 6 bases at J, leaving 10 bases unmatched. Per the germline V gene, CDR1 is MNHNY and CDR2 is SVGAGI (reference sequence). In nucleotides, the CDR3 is TGTGCCTGCCGCCAGGGGGATGGCGAGCAGTACTTC. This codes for CACRQGDGEQYF.

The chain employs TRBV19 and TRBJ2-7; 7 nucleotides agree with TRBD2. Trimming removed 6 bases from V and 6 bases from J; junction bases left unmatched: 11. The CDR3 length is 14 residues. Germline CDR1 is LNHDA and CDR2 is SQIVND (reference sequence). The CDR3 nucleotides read TGTGCCAGTAGCCCTCAGTGGACTAGTGCCGAGCAGTACGTC. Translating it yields CASSPQWTSAEQYV.

The CDR3 DNA sequence: TGTGCCAGCAGCCAAGGAATGACTAGCGGGGAAGAGACCCAGTACTTC. Residues: CASSQGMTSGEETQYF. V is TRBV4-2 and J is TRBJ2-5, with 11 bases identical to TRBD2. CDR3 length equals 16 residues. The V segment lost 1 base and the J segment 3 bases; nucleotides outside the gene matches: 4. Germline V gene data show CDR1 as LGHNA and CDR2 as YNFKEQ.

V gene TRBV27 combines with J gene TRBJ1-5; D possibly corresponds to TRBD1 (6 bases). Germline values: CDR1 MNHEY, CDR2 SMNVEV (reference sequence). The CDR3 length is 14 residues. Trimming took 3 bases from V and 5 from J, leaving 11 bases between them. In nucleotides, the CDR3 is TGTGCCAGCAGTTTCCATGGGGGCGATCAGCCCCAGCATTTT. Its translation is CASSFHGGDQPQHF.